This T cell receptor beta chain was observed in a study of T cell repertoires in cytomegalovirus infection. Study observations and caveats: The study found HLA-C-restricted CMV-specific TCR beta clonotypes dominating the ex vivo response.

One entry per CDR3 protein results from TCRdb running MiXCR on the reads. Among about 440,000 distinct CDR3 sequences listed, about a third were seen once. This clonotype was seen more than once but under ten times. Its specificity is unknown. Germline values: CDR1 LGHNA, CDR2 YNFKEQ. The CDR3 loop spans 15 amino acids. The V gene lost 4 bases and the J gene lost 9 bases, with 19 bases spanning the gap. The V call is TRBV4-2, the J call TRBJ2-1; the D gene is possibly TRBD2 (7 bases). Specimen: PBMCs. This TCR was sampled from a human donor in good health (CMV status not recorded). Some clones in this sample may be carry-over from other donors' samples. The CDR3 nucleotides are TGTGCCAGCAGCCCTGGGGGGGCCGGGGGGAGTGAGCAGTTCTTC. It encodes CASSPGGAGGSEQFF.